These 10 T cell receptor beta chains were sequenced from one sample in a study of response to subunit inactivated influenza vaccine. TCRdb reanalysed the RT-PCR reads using MiXCR and keeps one entry per CDR3 protein. Seen here are around 190,000 distinct CDR3 sequences, 9.2% observed once, and the top ten hold 9.5% to 13%. Here the sequenced sample was non-naive T cells sorted from PBMCs, taken on the day of vaccination. The receptors here all came from a man in his forties or fifties who received an inactivated influenza vaccine.

The rearrangement links TRBV11-1 to TRBJ2-7; tentative D call: TRBD1 (5 bases). From germline, CDR1 is SGHAT and CDR2 FQDESV (reference sequence). The length of the CDR3 is 11 residues. Trimming took off 6 bases at V and 6 bases at J, with 9 bases between the two ends. The CDR3 sequence is CASSSTVEQYF. The CDR3 DNA is TGTGCCAGCAGTTCGACAGTCGAGCAGTACTTC.

The rearrangement links TRBV7-9 to TRBJ1-1, with 9 bases lining up with TRBD1. Trimming took 5 bases from V and 4 from J; bases not matched to a gene: 11. The V gene's germline CDR1 is SEHNR and CDR2 FQNEAQ (reference sequence). CDR3 size: 16 residues. The CDR3 loop is CASSRSGTGRFTEAFF. Written as DNA, the CDR3 is TGTGCCAGCAGCCGTTCAGGGACAGGGCGGTTCACTGAAGCTTTCTTT.

This clonotype came up many times. The chain has TRBV24-1 and TRBJ2-1; weak D call: TRBD1 (6 bases). Between the trimmed V and J ends, which lost 0 bases and 4 bases, there was a span of 12 bases. The germline V gene encodes CDR1 KGHDR and CDR2 SFDVKD. This CDR3 contains 16 residues. CDR3 bases: TGTGCCACCAGTGATTTGCGGCAGGGGAATTACAATGAGCAGTTCTTC. As protein: CATSDLRQGNYNEQFF.

This clonotype turned up a few times. This chain uses TRBV7-2 with TRBJ2-7, with D unresolved. The CDR3 contains 13 residues. V lost 4 bases, J lost 2 bases, and 9 bases lay in between. CDR1 is SGHTA, CDR2 FQGNSA, per germline. The CDR3 DNA follows: TGTGCCAGCAGCTACGGACGGGCCTACGAGCAGTACTTC. This sequence encodes CASSYGRAYEQYF.

This clonotype showed up just a few times. This sequence joins TRBV9 and TRBJ2-5, with 7 bases that match TRBD1. With V trimmed by 5 bases and J by 4 bases, 5 bases remained unmatched. Germline loops: CDR1 SGDLS, CDR2 YYNGEE. The CDR3 extends over 13 amino acids. As DNA, the CDR3 is TGTGCCAGCAGTGTGACAGGGCGAGAGACCCAGTACTTC. Protein sequence: CASSVTGRETQYF.

This clonotype showed up just a few times. This chain links TRBV18 with TRBJ1-2; D possibly corresponds to TRBD1 (5 bases). Germline CDR1 reads KGHSH; CDR2 reads LQKENI. There are 14 residues in the CDR3. V was shortened by 2 bases and J by 6 bases, with 13 bases between the two germline ends. CDR3 in DNA: TGTGCCAGCTCACCAGGGACGGCATCAAATGGCTACACCTTC. Translation gives CASSPGTASNGYTF.

The chain combines TRBV15 with TRBJ1-2; D gene ambiguous. The CDR3 consists of 13 residues. Trimming removed 5 bases at V and 3 bases at J, with 10 bases between. CDR1 is LNHNV, CDR2 YYDKDF, per germline (reference sequence). The CDR3 DNA follows: TGTGCCACCAGCCCTACAGTTGACTATGGCTACACCTTC. Protein product: CATSPTVDYGYTF.

This clonotype was recorded a few times. The rearrangement uses TRBV7-9 and TRBJ2-1; tentatively, D is TRBD1 (5 bases). CDR1 and CDR2 (germline): SEHNR, FQNEAQ (reference sequence). V was clipped by 1 base and J by 7 bases, with 8 bases between them. This CDR3 region has 13 residues. The CDR3 coding sequence is TGTGCCAGCAGCTTAGGCCAGGGAAATGAGCAGTTCTTC. It yields the protein CASSLGQGNEQFF.

The chain couples TRBV6-4 to TRBJ2-3; D may be TRBD2 (6 bases). Deletions cut 8 bases from V and 2 bases from J, with 11 bases between. The CDR3 runs to 13 residues. Germline values: CDR1 MRHNA, CDR2 SNTAGT. For the CDR3, the DNA is TGTGCCAGCGGGCGCGGGGTCACAGATACGCAGTATTTT. This translates into CASGRGVTDTQYF.

This clonotype was counted only a few times. This chain links TRBV6-1 with TRBJ1-6; unclear D gene. This CDR3 has 14 amino acids. Trimming took off 2 bases at V and 7 bases at J, with 9 bases between the two ends. CDR1 is MNHNS and CDR2 is SASEGT in the germline V gene. As DNA, the CDR3 is TGTGCCAGCAGTGAATTTAGTGGAAATTCACCCCTCCACTTT. Its translation is CASSEFSGNSPLHF.